This passage covers 21 T cell receptor beta chains from one sample sequenced in a study of type 1 and type 2 diabetes patients. The PCR template was genomic DNA. A primer set of 30 forward and 13 reverse primers amplified the CDR3. TCRdb re-called the multiplex PCR reads through MiXCR, storing one row per CDR3 protein. The sample lists more than 250,000 distinct CDR3 sequences; around 47% were seen once. Sequencing used peripheral blood mononuclear cells (PBMCs). The origin of the receptors is a man between 18 and 29 years old with type 2 diabetes.

This clonotype was recorded only once. This chain connects TRBV6-1 to TRBJ1-1; D uncertain. CDR1 MNHNS and CDR2 SASEGT come from the germline V gene. Trimming removed 4 bases at V and 1 base at J, with 7 bases between. This CDR3 is 13 amino acids long. The CDR3 sequence is CASSGKPNTEAFF. The CDR3 DNA is TGTGCCAGCAGTGGAAAGCCGAACACTGAAGCTTTCTTT.

The chain combines TRBV7-9 with TRBJ1-1, with a weak D call TRBD1 (5 bases). The V gene's germline CDR1 is SEHNR and CDR2 FQNEAQ (reference sequence). The CDR3 is made up of 17 amino acids. Trimming took 2 bases from V and 3 from J, leaving 19 bases between them. This CDR3 is CASSLSGGGARDTEAFF. In nucleotides, the CDR3 is TGTGCCAGCAGCTTATCCGGTGGAGGGGCCAGGGACACTGAAGCTTTCTTT.

The V call is TRBV7-2, the J call TRBJ1-6; D uncertain. This CDR3 is 14 amino acids long. Trimming removed 5 bases from V and 8 bases from J, with 13 bases in between. Germline CDR1 reads SGHTA; CDR2 reads FQGNSA. CDR3 nucleotides: TGTGCCAGCAGCCCCGATCCGTCGGATTCACCCCTCCACTTT. This codes for CASSPDPSDSPLHF.

Concerning this clonotype itself: This clone may be a read error of a much larger clone one base away. V usage is TRBV14 and J usage is TRBJ2-7, with TRBD2 identical over 16 bases. The CDR3 is 19 residues long. Germline V gene lookup returns CDR1 SGHDN and CDR2 FVKESK. With V trimmed by 3 bases and J by 7 bases, 15 bases remained unmatched. In nucleotides, the CDR3 is TGTGCCAGCAGCCAGGGACTAGCGGGAGGGCCGGTTGGTCGAAATGAGCAGTACTTC. Translating it yields CASSQGLAGGPVGRNEQYF.

This clonotype occurred a few times. The J gene is TRBJ2-3, the V gene TRBV19; 9 bases map to TRBD1. CDR1 and CDR2 (germline): LNHDA, SQIVND (reference sequence). V was pared by 4 bases and J by 6 bases, with 2 bases of the junction left unmatched. The CDR3 extends over 13 amino acids. The DNA for the CDR3 is TGTGCCAGTAGTAAAGGGACAGGGGATACGCAGTATTTT. Translated, it gives CASSKGTGDTQYF.

The chain combines TRBV5-1 with TRBJ1-4, with D possibly matching TRBD1 (5 bases). From germline, CDR1 is SGHRS and CDR2 YFSETQ. The CDR3 covers 16 residues. V lost 6 bases to trimming and J lost 5 bases, with 20 bases between them. CDR3 in DNA: TGCGCCAGCACCCGGGGTGGGGGGTCATCGAATGAAAAACTGTTTTTT. Translated, it gives CASTRGGGSSNEKLFF.

The chain couples TRBV10-3 to TRBJ2-2, with unresolved D. Germline loops: CDR1 ENHRY, CDR2 SYGVKD. The CDR3 runs 13 residues. Trimming stripped 8 bases from V and 5 bases from J, with 12 bases between. This CDR3 reads CAIGEQKTGELFF. The DNA of the CDR3 is TGTGCCATCGGGGAACAGAAAACCGGGGAGCTGTTTTTT.

Only a few counts were recorded for this clonotype. The chain is built from TRBV30 and TRBJ1-1, with TRBD1 identical over 7 bases. CDR3 size: 13 residues. Germline V lookup: CDR1 GTSNPN, CDR2 SVGIG (reference sequence). Trimming removed 2 bases from V and 6 bases from J; junction bases left unmatched: 6. CDR3 nucleotides: TGTGCCTGGAGTCAGGACAGGAGGTCTGAAGCTTTCTTT. Translation gives CAWSQDRRSEAFF.

Written as DNA, the CDR3 is TGTGCCAGTACCCCAATGGGGCACAATGAGCAGTTCTTC. The encoded protein is CASTPMGHNEQFF. V and J are TRBV19 and TRBJ2-1; D possibly corresponds to TRBD1 (5 bases). The V end was cut by 7 bases, the J end by 5 bases, with 12 bases between. Germline-derived CDR1 and CDR2 are LNHDA and SQIVND (reference sequence). The CDR3 consists of 13 residues. Full variable domain (outside the CDR3, taken from reference TRBV19 and TRBJ2-1): DGGITQSPKYLFRKEGQNVTLSCEQNLNHDAMYWYRQDPGQGLRLIYYSQIVNDFQKGDIAEGYSVSREKKESFPLTVTSAQKNPTAFYLCASTPMGHNEQFFGPGTRLTVL.

The count of this clonotype is one. The rearrangement links TRBV7-2 to TRBJ2-1, with D possibly matching TRBD1 (6 bases). Trimming pared 4 bases from V and 2 bases from J, leaving 12 bases between. This CDR3 has 15 amino acids. Germline V gene data show CDR1 as SGHTA and CDR2 as FQGNSA. The CDR3 here is CASSSKQGPYNEQFF. In nucleotides, the CDR3 is TGTGCCAGCAGCTCGAAACAGGGCCCCTACAATGAGCAGTTCTTC.

J is TRBJ2-3 and V is TRBV20-1, with 8 bases matching TRBD1. Germline V gene lookup returns CDR1 DFQATT and CDR2 SNEGSKA (reference sequence). CDR3 size: 15 residues. V trimming: 5 bases; J trimming: 4 bases; junction bases outside the gene matches: 11. The CDR3 nucleotides are TGCAGTGCTCGAGGACAGGGATTTTCAGCAGATACGCAGTATTTT. Encoded protein: CSARGQGFSADTQYF.

This clonotype was recorded a few times. This chain links TRBV30 with TRBJ2-5, with D possibly being TRBD1 (5 bases). V lost 3 bases and J lost 4, with 15 bases in between. The germline gives CDR1 GTSNPN, CDR2 SVGIG (reference sequence). The CDR3 is 14 amino acids. CDR3 DNA sequence: TGTGCCTGGAGCACGCAGGGTGGCTCAGAGACCCAGTACTTC. Translation: CAWSTQGGSETQYF.

A note on this clonotype: Its ends do not fully match the called genes, so a read error is possible. The genes are TRBV4-1 and TRBJ1-2; the D gene is possibly TRBD1 (5 bases). The CDR3 is 14 residues long. Germline assignment: CDR1 MGHRA and CDR2 YSYEKL. The CDR3 loop is CASSLVGTDYSYTF. The CDR3 region has the DNA TGCGCCAGCAGCTTAGTCGGGACGGACTATAGCTACACCTTC.

This clonotype was detected only a few times. The chain uses TRBV30 and TRBJ1-1, with TRBD1 identical over 7 bases. CDR1 GTSNPN and CDR2 SVGIG come from the germline V gene (reference sequence). This CDR3 spans 15 amino acids. V dropped 7 bases and J dropped 4; count of bases not matched to a gene: 15. CDR3 residues: CALGGGPPLSTEAFF. The CDR3 nucleotides read TGTGCCTTGGGAGGGGGCCCGCCTTTGAGCACTGAAGCTTTCTTT. The complete variable domain, with remaining parts taken from reference TRBV30 and TRBJ1-1, reads SQTIHQWPATLVQPVGSPLSLECTVEGTSNPNLYWYRQAAGRGLQLLFYSVGIGQISSEVPQNLSASRPQDRQFILSSKKLLLSDSGFYLCALGGGPPLSTEAFFGQGTRLTVV.

Notes on this clonotype: The conserved final phenylalanine or tryptophan is absent from the CDR3, which likely points to a read error. CDR3 DNA sequence: TGTGCCAGCAGCTACCCAGGGGGCAGTTATGGCTACACCCTC. Amino acids: CASSYPGGSYGYTL. The gene calls are TRBV7-2 and TRBJ1-2, with 8 bases fitting TRBD1. CDR1 is SGHTA, CDR2 FQGNSA, per germline. The CDR3 covers 14 residues. The ends lost 4 bases at V and 5 bases at J; junction bases unmatched: 6.

This clonotype was detected ten times or more. V gene TRBV20-1 combines with J gene TRBJ1-1; the D gene is possibly TRBD1 (6 bases). CDR3 length: 14 amino acids. Germline values: CDR1 DFQATT, CDR2 SNEGSKA (reference sequence). Trimming cost V 1 base and J 3 bases, with 12 bases left between them. CDR3 bases: TGCAGTGCTAGAGTTCGGGGGCAAGACACTGAAGCTTTCTTT. This encodes CSARVRGQDTEAFF.

The rearrangement joins TRBV20-1 to TRBJ2-7, with D uncertain. V lost 1 base, J lost 1 base, and 8 bases lay in between. This CDR3 spans 13 amino acids. Per germline, CDR1 DFQATT and CDR2 SNEGSKA (reference sequence). In nucleotides, the CDR3 is TGCAGTGCTAGAGTTTTTACATCCTACGAGCAGTACTTC. It encodes CSARVFTSYEQYF.

This clonotype was seen a handful of times. This chain connects TRBV10-2 to TRBJ1-2; a weak D match, TRBD1 (5 bases). V was pared by 7 bases and J by 6 bases, with 12 bases between. CDR1 is WSHSY, CDR2 SAAADI, per germline. The CDR3 runs to 12 residues. CDR3 region: CASMSGLDGYTF. CDR3 sequence (DNA): TGCGCCAGCATGTCAGGGTTGGATGGCTACACCTTC.

This clonotype has a handful of counts. This chain uses TRBV5-1 with TRBJ2-7; D might be TRBD1 (5 bases). The CDR3 loop spans 15 amino acids. Trimming left V 0 bases short and J 6 bases short, with 16 bases between. Looked up from germline, CDR1 is SGHRS and CDR2 is YFSETQ. The CDR3 DNA follows: TGCGCCAGCAGCTTGGCCATAGGGGTCACGGGCGAGCAGTACTTC. Protein product: CASSLAIGVTGEQYF.

This clonotype was observed at least ten times. The chain is built from TRBV10-1 and TRBJ2-7; TRBD1 might be the D (5 bases). Germline-derived CDR1 and CDR2 are WNHNN and SYGVQD (reference sequence). Trimming took 2 bases from V and 0 from J, leaving 5 bases between them. This CDR3 is 13 amino acids long. In DNA form, the CDR3 reads TGCGCCAGCAGTGAGGGGGCCTCCTACGAGCAGTACTTC. Its translation: CASSEGASYEQYF.

This clonotype was found many times. This chain connects TRBV2 to TRBJ1-2; D uncertain. There are 12 residues in the CDR3. The V end lost 8 bases, the J end lost 5 bases, and 12 bases lay between the germline ends. Germline V gene lookup returns CDR1 SNHLY and CDR2 FYNNEI. CDR3 sequence reads: CASAQRLYGYTF. In DNA form, the CDR3 reads TGTGCCAGCGCGCAGAGACTTTATGGCTACACCTTC.